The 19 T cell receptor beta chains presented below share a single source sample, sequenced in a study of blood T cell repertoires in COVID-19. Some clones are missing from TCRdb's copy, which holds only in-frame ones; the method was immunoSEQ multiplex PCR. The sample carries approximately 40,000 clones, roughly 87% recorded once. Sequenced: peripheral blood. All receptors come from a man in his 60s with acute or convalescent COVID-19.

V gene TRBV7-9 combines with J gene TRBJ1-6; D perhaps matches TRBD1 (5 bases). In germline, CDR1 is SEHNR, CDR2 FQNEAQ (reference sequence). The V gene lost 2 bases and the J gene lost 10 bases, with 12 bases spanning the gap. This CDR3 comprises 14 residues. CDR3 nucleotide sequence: TGTGCCAGCAGCTTAATAGGGGATGGGTCACCCCTCCACTTT. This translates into CASSLIGDGSPLHF.

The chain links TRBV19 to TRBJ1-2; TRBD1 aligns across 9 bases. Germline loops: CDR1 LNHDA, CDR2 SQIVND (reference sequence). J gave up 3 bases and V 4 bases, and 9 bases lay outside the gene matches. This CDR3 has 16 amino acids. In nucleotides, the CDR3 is TGTGCCAGTAGTACCACCCCCACAGGGGGCTACTATGGCTACACCTTC. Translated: CASSTTPTGGYYGYTF.

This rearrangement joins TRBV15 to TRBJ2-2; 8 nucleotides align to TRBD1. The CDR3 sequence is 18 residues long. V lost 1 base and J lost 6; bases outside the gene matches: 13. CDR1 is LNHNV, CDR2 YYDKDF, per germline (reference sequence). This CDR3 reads CATSRGLSKDRASGELFF. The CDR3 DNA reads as TGTGCCACCAGCAGAGGCCTGTCCAAGGACAGGGCGTCCGGGGAGCTGTTTTTT. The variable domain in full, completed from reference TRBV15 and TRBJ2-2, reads DAMVIQNPRYQVTQFGKPVTLSCSQTLNHNVMYWYQQKSSQAPKLLFHYYDKDFNNEADTPDNFQSRRPNTSFCFLDIRSPGLGDTAMYLCATSRGLSKDRASGELFFGEGSRLTVL.

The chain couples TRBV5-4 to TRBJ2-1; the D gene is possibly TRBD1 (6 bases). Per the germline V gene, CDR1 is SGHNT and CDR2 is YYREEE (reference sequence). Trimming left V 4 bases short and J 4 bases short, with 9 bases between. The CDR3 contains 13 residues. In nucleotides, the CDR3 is TGTGCCAGCAGCGGGACAATATACAATGAGCAGTTCTTC. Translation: CASSGTIYNEQFF.

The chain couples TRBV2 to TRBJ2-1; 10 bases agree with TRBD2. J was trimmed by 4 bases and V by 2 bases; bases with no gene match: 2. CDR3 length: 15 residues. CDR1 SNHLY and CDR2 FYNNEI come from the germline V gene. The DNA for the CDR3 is TGTGCCAGCAGTGAACGGACTAGCGGTTACAATGAGCAGTTCTTC. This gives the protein CASSERTSGYNEQFF.

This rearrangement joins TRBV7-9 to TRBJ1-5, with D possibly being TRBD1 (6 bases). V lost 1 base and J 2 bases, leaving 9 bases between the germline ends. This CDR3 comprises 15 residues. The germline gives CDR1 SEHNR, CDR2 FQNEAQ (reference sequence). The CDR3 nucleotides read TGTGCCAGCAGCTTAGAAGGGGGAGGCAATCAGCCCCAGCATTTT. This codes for CASSLEGGGNQPQHF.

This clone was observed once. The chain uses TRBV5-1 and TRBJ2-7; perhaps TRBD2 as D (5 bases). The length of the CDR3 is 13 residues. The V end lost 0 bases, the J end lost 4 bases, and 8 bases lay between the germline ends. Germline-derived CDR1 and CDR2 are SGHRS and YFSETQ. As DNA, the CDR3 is TGCGCCAGCAGCTTGGACGGGGTTTACGAGCAGTACTTC. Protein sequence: CASSLDGVYEQYF.

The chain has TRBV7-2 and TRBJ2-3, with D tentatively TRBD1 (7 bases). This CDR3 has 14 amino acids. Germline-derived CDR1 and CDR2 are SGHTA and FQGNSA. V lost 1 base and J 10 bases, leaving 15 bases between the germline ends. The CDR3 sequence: CASSLGQGGPPQYF. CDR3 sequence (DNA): TGTGCCAGCAGCTTAGGGCAGGGGGGCCCTCCGCAGTATTTT. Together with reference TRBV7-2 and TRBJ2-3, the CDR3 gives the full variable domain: GAGVSQSPSNKVTEKGKDVELRCDPISGHTALYWYRQSLGQGLEFLIYFQGNSAPDKSGLPSDRFSAERTGGSVSTLTIQRTQQEDSAVYLCASSLGQGGPPQYFGPGTRLTVL.

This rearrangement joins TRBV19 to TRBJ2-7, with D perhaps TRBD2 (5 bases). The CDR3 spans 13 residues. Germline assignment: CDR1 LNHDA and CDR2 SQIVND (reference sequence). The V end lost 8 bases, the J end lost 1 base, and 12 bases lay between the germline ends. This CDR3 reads CASPRGESYEQYF. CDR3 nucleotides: TGTGCCAGTCCCCGGGGAGAATCCTACGAGCAGTACTTC.

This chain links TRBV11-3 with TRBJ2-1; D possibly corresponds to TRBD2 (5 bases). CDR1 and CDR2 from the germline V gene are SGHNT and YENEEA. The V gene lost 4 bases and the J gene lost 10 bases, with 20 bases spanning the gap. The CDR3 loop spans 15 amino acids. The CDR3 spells CASSSFRGGRDEQFF. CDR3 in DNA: TGTGCCAGCAGCTCCTTCCGGGGTGGGAGAGACGAGCAGTTCTTC.

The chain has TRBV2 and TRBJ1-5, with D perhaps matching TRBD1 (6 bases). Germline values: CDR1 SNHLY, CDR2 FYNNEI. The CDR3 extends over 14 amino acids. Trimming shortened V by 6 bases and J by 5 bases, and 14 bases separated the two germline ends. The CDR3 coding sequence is TGTGCCAGCAGAGCTCCCCAGGGGTATCAGCCCCAGCATTTT. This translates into CASRAPQGYQPQHF.

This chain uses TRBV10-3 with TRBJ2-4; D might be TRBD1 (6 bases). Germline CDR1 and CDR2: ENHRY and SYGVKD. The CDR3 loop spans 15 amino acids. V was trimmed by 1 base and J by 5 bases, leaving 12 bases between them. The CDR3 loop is CAISEFPGDENIQYF. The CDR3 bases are TGTGCCATCAGTGAGTTCCCAGGGGATGAAAACATTCAGTACTTC.

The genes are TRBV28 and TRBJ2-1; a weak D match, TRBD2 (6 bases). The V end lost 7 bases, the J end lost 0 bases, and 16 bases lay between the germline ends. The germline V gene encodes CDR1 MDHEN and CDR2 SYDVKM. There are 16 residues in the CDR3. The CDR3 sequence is CASTLSDGSSYNEQFF. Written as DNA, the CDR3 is TGTGCCAGCACCCTCTCGGACGGGAGCTCCTACAATGAGCAGTTCTTC.

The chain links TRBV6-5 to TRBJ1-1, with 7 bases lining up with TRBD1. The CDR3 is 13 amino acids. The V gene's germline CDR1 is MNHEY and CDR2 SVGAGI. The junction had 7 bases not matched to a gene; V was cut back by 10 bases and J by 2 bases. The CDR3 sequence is CATSDRTNTEAFF. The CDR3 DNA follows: TGTGCCACGTCGGACAGGACAAACACTGAAGCTTTCTTT.

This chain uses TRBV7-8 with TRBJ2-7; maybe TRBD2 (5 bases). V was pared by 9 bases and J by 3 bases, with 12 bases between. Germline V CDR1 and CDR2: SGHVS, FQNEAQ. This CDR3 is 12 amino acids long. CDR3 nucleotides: TGTGCCAGTATTAGCGTGAACTACGAGCAGTACTTC. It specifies CASISVNYEQYF.

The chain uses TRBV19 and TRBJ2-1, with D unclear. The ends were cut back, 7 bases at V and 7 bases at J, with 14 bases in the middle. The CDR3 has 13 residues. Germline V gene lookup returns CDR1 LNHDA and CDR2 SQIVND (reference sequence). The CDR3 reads CASISYAGNEQFF. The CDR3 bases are TGTGCCAGTATTAGCTACGCCGGGAATGAGCAGTTCTTC.

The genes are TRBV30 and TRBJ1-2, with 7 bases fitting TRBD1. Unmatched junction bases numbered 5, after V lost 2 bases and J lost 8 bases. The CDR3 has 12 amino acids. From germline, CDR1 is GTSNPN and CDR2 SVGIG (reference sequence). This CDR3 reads CAWSLTGAGYTF. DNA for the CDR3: TGTGCCTGGAGTCTAACAGGGGCGGGCTACACCTTC.

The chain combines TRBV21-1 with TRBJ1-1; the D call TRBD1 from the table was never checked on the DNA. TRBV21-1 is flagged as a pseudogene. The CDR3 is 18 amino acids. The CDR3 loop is CASSHVTGLRDGMTEAFF. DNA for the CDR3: TGTGCCAGCAGCCACGTTACAGGGTTAAGGGATGGTATGACTGAAGCTTTCTTT.

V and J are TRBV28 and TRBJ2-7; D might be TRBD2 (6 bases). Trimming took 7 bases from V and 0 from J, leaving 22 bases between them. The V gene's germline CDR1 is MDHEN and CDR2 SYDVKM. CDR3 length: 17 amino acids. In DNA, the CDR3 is TGTGCCAGCACCCCGCAACGCGGGGCACATAGCTCCTACGAGCAGTACTTC. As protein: CASTPQRGAHSSYEQYF.